The present TCR beta chain was sequenced within a study of Ad26.COV2.S vaccination and SARS-CoV-2 variants. Study information: Within the COV1001 Ad26.COV2.S trial arm, the donor was enrolled.

The repertoire was sequenced with immunoSEQ multiplex PCR; TCRdb's copy has only in-frame clones and lacks some. The sample lists about 390,000 clones; around 85% were seen once. The J segment lost 4 bases and the V segment lost 11 bases, leaving 8 bases of the junction unmatched. The CDR3 spans 13 residues. CDR1 is LNHDA and CDR2 is SQIVND in the germline V gene (reference sequence). Concerning this clone: The antigen remains unidentified.

Treatment noted: about 20 received Ad26.COV2.S at low or high dose, single or two shots; several received placebo; per-sample allocation not given. The study sampled participants on day 63 after the first vaccine or placebo injection. The study used a vaccine consisting of an Ad26 vector that expressed Wuhan-strain SARS-CoV-2 spike. Study-wide results and limits: The study found higher spike-specific TCR breadth in vaccine than placebo recipients.

The V and J genes are TRBV19 and TRBJ1-3; 7 bases agree with TRBD1. The TCR was taken from a person between 18 and 60 years old who received the Ad26.COV2.S COVID-19 vaccine or a placebo. The material sequenced was peripheral blood, taken in a trial of Ad26.COV2.S vaccine versus placebo. Here the CDR3 DNA reads TGTGCCGGGCGGAGGACAGGCGGAAACACCATATATTTT. It is translated as CAGRRTGGNTIYF.